Listed here are 19 T cell receptor beta chains from one sample, sequenced in a study of Tregs in tolerant kidney transplant recipients. Method: immunoSEQ multiplex PCR; TCRdb's copy keeps in-frame clones and lacks some. This sample carries about 55,000 clones, 90% to 95% of them seen once, and the ten largest clones take 15%. Mixed chimerism was transient after nonmyeloablative marrow transplants from related graft donors. Sample: CD8+ T cells from blood (PBMCs), taken 24 months after the transplant. Receptors originate from a human patient who received a combined kidney and bone marrow transplant. The graft donor may be the source of some T cells.

The chain couples TRBV4-3 to TRBJ2-6, with D unclear. In germline, CDR1 is LGHNA, CDR2 YSLEER. There are 15 residues in the CDR3. Trimming removed 1 base from V and 3 bases from J, with 7 bases in between. In DNA, the CDR3 is TGCGCCAGCAGCCAAGTCCACGGTGGGGCCAACGTCCTGACTTTC. Translated: CASSQVHGGANVLTF.

CDR3 sequence: CASSPGQTYTEAFF. The CDR3 DNA sequence: TGTGCCAGCTCACCGGGACAAACATACACTGAAGCTTTCTTT. The V and J genes are TRBV18 and TRBJ1-1, with a possible D match to TRBD1 (6 bases). Per germline, CDR1 KGHSH and CDR2 LQKENI. The V and J ends lost 3 bases and 3 bases respectively, with 11 bases between them. The CDR3 is made up of 14 amino acids. The full variable domain, with the rest looked up from reference TRBV18 and TRBJ1-1, is NAGVMQNPRHLVRRRGQEARLRCSPMKGHSHVYWYRQLPEEGLKFMVYLQKENIIDESGMPKERFSAEFPKEGPSILRIQQVVRGDSAAYFCASSPGQTYTEAFFGQGTRLTVV.

The chain recombines TRBV5-1 with TRBJ2-5, with D perhaps TRBD2 (6 bases). Germline V lookup: CDR1 SGHRS, CDR2 YFSETQ. The CDR3 runs 19 residues. The V gene lost 3 bases and the J gene lost 5 bases, with 29 bases spanning the gap. The CDR3, as DNA: TGCGCCAGCAGCTCAAGGGACGGCTTGGGACTTGACCTCCGGGAGACCCAGTACTTC. Its translation: CASSSRDGLGLDLRETQYF.

This chain links TRBV15 with TRBJ1-2; 9 nucleotides align to TRBD1. Germline CDR1 is LNHNV and CDR2 is YYDKDF (reference sequence). This CDR3 contains 15 residues. The V segment lost 3 bases and the J segment 4 bases; nucleotides outside the gene matches: 6. CDR3 loop: CATSSRTGVGYGYTF. The CDR3 nucleotides read TGTGCCACCAGCAGCAGGACAGGGGTAGGCTATGGCTACACCTTC.

The chain combines TRBV4-3 with TRBJ2-4; TRBD2 is a possible D gene (6 bases). The CDR3 is made up of 17 amino acids. Germline V CDR1 and CDR2: LGHNA, YSLEER. Trimming took 0 bases from V and 6 from J, leaving 18 bases between them. CDR3 residues: CASSQDRDSGIGNIQYF. The CDR3 nucleotides read TGCGCCAGCAGCCAAGATAGGGACTCAGGGATTGGAAACATTCAGTACTTC.

This clone was detected once. The chain couples TRBV4-1 to TRBJ2-3, with 10 bases lining up with TRBD2. The V segment lost 2 bases and the J segment 2 bases; nucleotides outside the gene matches: 4. CDR1 is MGHRA, CDR2 YSYEKL, per germline. The CDR3 loop spans 16 amino acids. The DNA of the CDR3 is TGCGCCAGCAGCCAACTAGCGGGAGCCGCCACAGATACGCAGTATTTT. As protein: CASSQLAGAATDTQYF.

CDR3 sequence: CASSAQPKAGTSGIYEQYF. Here the CDR3 DNA reads TGTGCCAGCAGCGCTCAACCGAAGGCCGGGACTAGCGGGATTTACGAGCAGTACTTC. This chain joins TRBV11-3 and TRBJ2-7; 13 bases are shared with TRBD2. CDR3 size: 19 residues. Looked up from germline, CDR1 is SGHNT and CDR2 is YENEEA. The ends lost 5 bases at V and 4 bases at J; junction bases unmatched: 17.

This chain links TRBV11-2 with TRBJ2-7; no definite D call. Germline V gene data show CDR1 as SGHAT and CDR2 as FQNNGV. The CDR3 runs 15 residues. V lost 0 bases and J lost 0, with 9 bases in between. CDR3 DNA sequence: TGTGCCAGCAGCTTAGAAGCGTCGAGCTCCTACGAGCAGTACTTC. Encoded protein: CASSLEASSSYEQYF. Full variable domain (rest looked up from reference TRBV11-2 and TRBJ2-7): EAGVAQSPRYKIIEKRQSVAFWCNPISGHATLYWYQQILGQGPKLLIQFQNNGVVDDSQLPKDRFSAERLKGVDSTLKIQPAKLEDSAVYLCASSLEASSSYEQYFGPGTRLTVT.

V is TRBV13 and J is TRBJ2-5; 10 bases match TRBD1. CDR1 is PRHDT and CDR2 is FYEKMQ in the germline V gene (reference sequence). V lost 4 bases to trimming and J lost 2 bases; unmatched junction nucleotides: 4. The CDR3 covers 15 residues. The CDR3 bases are TGTGCCAGCAGCTCTGGGGACAGGGGACAAGAGACCCAGTACTTC. Residues: CASSSGDRGQETQYF.

In DNA, the CDR3 is TGTGCCAGCAGCTCTGGACAGTTAGAAGGAAACACCATATATTTT. Protein: CASSSGQLEGNTIYF. This chain joins TRBV5-6 and TRBJ1-3; possible D gene TRBD1, 6 bases. Trimming shortened V by 3 bases and J by 4 bases, and 14 bases separated the two germline ends. The CDR3 runs 15 residues. The germline gives CDR1 SGHDT, CDR2 YYEEEE.

In DNA form, the CDR3 reads TGTGCCAGTAGCCCAGCGCCTAGCGGGGCCTACAATGAGCAGTTCTTC. Its protein is CASSPAPSGAYNEQFF. V usage is TRBV19 and J usage is TRBJ2-1; TRBD2 matches at 9 bases. V lost 6 bases, J lost 2 bases, and 8 bases stayed unmatched. The length of the CDR3 is 16 residues. Germline V gene lookup returns CDR1 LNHDA and CDR2 SQIVND (reference sequence).

The chain employs TRBV11-2 and TRBJ2-3, with TRBD2 as a possible D gene (6 bases). Trimming removed 0 bases at V and 2 bases at J, with 12 bases between. This CDR3 is built from 16 residues. Germline loops: CDR1 SGHAT, CDR2 FQNNGV. The CDR3 reads CASSLDLGGDTDTQYF. The CDR3 nucleotides are TGTGCCAGCAGCTTAGACTTGGGGGGAGACACAGATACGCAGTATTTT.

V and J are TRBV7-9 and TRBJ2-3; perhaps TRBD2 as D (5 bases). The CDR3 length is 16 residues. V was trimmed by 5 bases and J by 3 bases, leaving 18 bases between them. Germline values: CDR1 SEHNR, CDR2 FQNEAQ (reference sequence). CDR3 sequence (DNA): TGTGCCAGCAGCCCGACTTTTGCCCTAGCAACAGATACGCAGTATTTT. Its protein product is CASSPTFALATDTQYF.

The rearrangement links TRBV19 to TRBJ2-5, with 8 bases identical to TRBD1. Trimming cost V 8 bases and J 1 base; bases outside gene matches: 0. Germline loops: CDR1 LNHDA, CDR2 SQIVND (reference sequence). This CDR3 spans 12 amino acids. CDR3 region: CASGQGQETQYF. As DNA, the CDR3 is TGTGCCAGTGGACAGGGCCAAGAGACCCAGTACTTC.

J is TRBJ1-1 and V is TRBV28; TRBD1 is a possible D gene (5 bases). The CDR3 is made up of 16 amino acids. Trimming shortened V by 6 bases and J by 6 bases, and 23 bases separated the two germline ends. Germline V gives CDR1 MDHEN, CDR2 SYDVKM. In nucleotides, the CDR3 is TGTGCCAGCAGCCCCCCTGGGGCAGGGATCTTCCCTGAAGCTTTCTTT. It yields the protein CASSPPGAGIFPEAFF.

This clone was recorded a few times. DNA for the CDR3: TGTGCCAGCAGCTCAGGGCACTATGGCTACACCTTC. It translates to CASSSGHYGYTF. The genes are TRBV9 and TRBJ1-2, with D perhaps matching TRBD1 (5 bases). The CDR3 totals 12 residues. Germline lookup yields CDR1 SGDLS and CDR2 YYNGEE. Trimming pared 4 bases from V and 3 bases from J, leaving 7 bases between. Full variable domain (missing parts from reference TRBV9 and TRBJ1-2): DSGVTQTPKHLITATGQRVTLRCSPRSGDLSVYWYQQSLDQGLQFLIQYYNGEERAKGNILERFSAQQFPDLHSELNLSSLELGDSALYFCASSSGHYGYTFGSGTRLTVV.

The chain joins TRBV7-9 to TRBJ2-5; D remains unclear. The J call may be incorrect, as the DNA end agrees better with TRBJ2-7. The V gene's germline CDR1 is SEHNR and CDR2 FQNEAQ (reference sequence). The CDR3 covers 12 residues. The CDR3 DNA is TGTGCCAGTGGAGACTCTTCTTCCGAGCAGTACTTC. It codes for CASGDSSSEQYF.

The chain recombines TRBV7-9 with TRBJ2-5; 7 nucleotides align to TRBD1. There are 13 residues in the CDR3. CDR1 and CDR2 (germline): SEHNR, FQNEAQ (reference sequence). After removal of 4 bases from V and 3 bases from J, the junction contained 2 bases not matched to a gene. CDR3 nucleotides: TGTGCCAGCAGCTCAACAGGGGAAGAGACCCAGTACTTC. Its translation is CASSSTGEETQYF.

In the case of this clone: The same CDR3 arises from other DNA sequences in this sample as well. The chain carries TRBV13 and TRBJ2-1; tentative D call: TRBD2 (7 bases). The CDR3 consists of 16 residues. Germline lookup yields CDR1 PRHDT and CDR2 FYEKMQ (reference sequence). Trimming removed 2 bases from V and 8 bases from J, with 19 bases in between. The CDR3 region is CASSLPLRGPSDEQFF. The CDR3 DNA follows: TGTGCCAGCAGCTTACCTCTGCGGGGGCCCTCGGATGAGCAGTTCTTC.